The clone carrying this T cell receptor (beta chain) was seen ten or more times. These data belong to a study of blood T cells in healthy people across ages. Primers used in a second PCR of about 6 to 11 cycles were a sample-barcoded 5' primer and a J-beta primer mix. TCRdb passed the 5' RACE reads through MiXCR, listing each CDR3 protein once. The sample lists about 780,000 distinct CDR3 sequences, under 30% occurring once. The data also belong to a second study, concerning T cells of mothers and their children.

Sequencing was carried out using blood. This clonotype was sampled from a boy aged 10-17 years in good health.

The DNA for the CDR3 is TGTGCCAGCAGCCGCGGCGGTAGCTACGAGCAGTACTTC. This translates into CASSRGGSYEQYF. The V call is TRBV3-1, the J call TRBJ2-7, with unresolved D. The CDR3 covers 13 residues. Germline assignment: CDR1 LGHDT and CDR2 YNNKEL (reference sequence). V lost 4 bases and J lost 3, with 10 bases in between.